One sample yielded the 25 T cell receptor beta chains listed below, sequenced in a study of T-cell memory formation after mild COVID-19. TCRdb re-called the 5' RACE reads through MiXCR, storing one row per CDR3 protein. The data contain 550,000 to 700,000 distinct CDR3 sequences, roughly 17% of them singletons. Sequenced sample: PBMCs or a T cell subset sorted from them (not recorded which). The receptors come from an adult woman who had mild COVID-19 (a few samples of this study predate the infection). Cell type and time point are not known.

This rearrangement joins TRBV7-9 to TRBJ1-1; D call uncertain. Germline V gene data show CDR1 as SEHNR and CDR2 as FQNEAQ (reference sequence). V gave up 7 bases and J gave up 11 bases, with 14 bases separating them. The CDR3 is 11 amino acids. CDR3 nucleotides: TGTGCCAGCATCAGTGGGATTTTCGCTTTCTTT. Its protein is CASISGIFAFF. The complete variable domain, with remaining parts taken from reference TRBV7-9 and TRBJ1-1, reads DTGVSQNPRHKITKRGQNVTFRCDPISEHNRLYWYRQTLGQGPEFLTYFQNEAQLEKSRLLSDRFSAERPKGSFSTLEIQRTEQGDSAMYLCASISGIFAFFGQGTRLTVV.

V is TRBV12-3 or TRBV12-4 and J is TRBJ1-2, with D possibly TRBD1 on 6 matching bases. V shed 7 bases and J shed 4 bases, with 13 bases lying between them. The CDR3 is 13 amino acids. CDR3 amino acids: CASTSPDSYGYTF. Written as DNA, the CDR3 is TGTGCCAGCACCTCACCGGACAGCTATGGCTACACCTTC.

There are a few counts of this clonotype. The chain links TRBV7-3 to TRBJ2-1, with 13 positions matching TRBD2. V shed 5 bases, J shed 8 bases, and the junction held 6 bases outside the gene matches. This CDR3 is built from 15 residues. Germline assignment: CDR1 SGHTA and CDR2 FQGTGA. The DNA for the CDR3 is TGTGCCAGCAGCCCAGGACTAGCGGGAGCCTATGAGCAGTTCTTC. Translated: CASSPGLAGAYEQFF.

This clonotype was seen only a few times. The chain uses TRBV5-1 and TRBJ2-3; 9 nucleotides agree with TRBD2. Germline V gene data show CDR1 as SGHRS and CDR2 as YFSETQ. The ends lost 4 bases at V and 2 bases at J; junction bases unmatched: 5. The CDR3 contains 15 residues. CDR3 nucleotide sequence: TGCGCCAGCAGCGAGGTAGCGGGGGCCACAGATACGCAGTATTTT. This gives the protein CASSEVAGATDTQYF.

The V and J genes are TRBV9 and TRBJ2-7, with 10 positions matching TRBD2. CDR3 length: 15 residues. CDR1 is SGDLS and CDR2 is YYNGEE in the germline V gene. With 7 bases clipped from V and 2 bases from J, the junction kept 9 bases outside the gene matches. The chain's CDR3 is CASGHQAGGPYEQYF. The CDR3, as DNA: TGTGCCAGCGGCCACCAAGCGGGAGGGCCCTACGAGCAGTACTTC.

The V gene is TRBV3-1, the J gene TRBJ1-2; possibly TRBD1 for D (5 bases). The CDR3 loop spans 16 amino acids. Between the trimmed V and J ends, which lost 1 base and 1 base, there was a span of 13 bases. The V gene's germline CDR1 is LGHDT and CDR2 YNNKEL (reference sequence). In nucleotides, the CDR3 is TGTGCCAGCAGCCAAGGGGGACGGAATATTAACTATGGCTACACCTTC. This sequence encodes CASSQGGRNINYGYTF.

This clonotype was seen a few times. The genes are TRBV3-1 and TRBJ1-2; D is perhaps TRBD1 (5 bases). Germline loops: CDR1 LGHDT, CDR2 YNNKEL (reference sequence). This CDR3 is built from 14 residues. Trimming removed 1 base from V and 8 bases from J, with 14 bases in between. As DNA, the CDR3 is TGTGCCAGCAGCCAAGGGTCGGGGGTAGGCGGCTACACCTTC. This translates into CASSQGSGVGGYTF.

The V call is TRBV6-2 or TRBV6-3, the J call TRBJ2-4, with D hard to call. Germline V gene data show CDR1 as MNHEY and CDR2 as SVGEGT. The CDR3 loop spans 14 amino acids. V was shortened by 6 bases and J by 0 bases, with 9 bases between the two germline ends. The CDR3 DNA reads as TGTGCCAGCAGGGCGGATCTAGCCAAAAACATTCAGTACTTC. Translating it yields CASRADLAKNIQYF.

This clonotype showed up just a few times. This chain uses TRBV7-9 with TRBJ2-2; the D is unclear. The CDR3 has 16 residues. CDR1 is SEHNR, CDR2 FQNEAQ, per germline (reference sequence). Trimming removed 5 bases at V and 4 bases at J, with 17 bases between. The CDR3 region is CASSTVLESSTGELFF. For the CDR3, the DNA is TGTGCCAGCAGCACAGTACTGGAATCTAGCACCGGGGAGCTGTTTTTT. Together with reference TRBV7-9 and TRBJ2-2, the CDR3 gives the full variable domain: DTGVSQNPRHKITKRGQNVTFRCDPISEHNRLYWYRQTLGQGPEFLTYFQNEAQLEKSRLLSDRFSAERPKGSFSTLEIQRTEQGDSAMYLCASSTVLESSTGELFFGEGSRLTVL.

This clonotype was detected a few times. V gene TRBV27 combines with J gene TRBJ2-5; 8 bases align to TRBD2. J gave up 5 bases and V 7 bases, and 12 bases lay outside the gene matches. CDR1 and CDR2 (germline): MNHEY, SMNVEV (reference sequence). The CDR3 spans 15 residues. The CDR3 loop is CASTRTSLREETQYF. The CDR3 bases are TGTGCCAGCACCAGGACTAGCCTTAGGGAGGAGACCCAGTACTTC.

The chain employs TRBV24-1 and TRBJ1-4, with unresolved D. The V end was cut by 5 bases, the J end by 6 bases, with 6 bases between. In germline, CDR1 is KGHDR, CDR2 SFDVKD. There are 12 residues in the CDR3. CDR3 sequence: CATSAADEKLFF. The CDR3 bases are TGTGCCACCAGTGCGGCGGATGAAAAACTGTTTTTT.

The genes are TRBV7-6 and TRBJ1-1; perhaps TRBD1 as D (5 bases). Germline V lookup: CDR1 SGHVS, CDR2 FNYEAQ. The CDR3 sequence is 14 residues long. With 5 bases removed from V and 3 bases from J, the gap between germline ends came to 13 bases. CDR3 protein: CASSARRADTEAFF. The CDR3 DNA reads as TGTGCCAGCAGCGCACGCAGGGCGGACACTGAAGCTTTCTTT.

This clonotype was detected a few times. The CDR3 sequence is CASSPTKGQTFSGANVLTF. The CDR3 nucleotides are TGTGCCAGCTCACCGACGAAAGGACAGACCTTCTCTGGGGCCAACGTCCTGACTTTC. The chain couples TRBV18 to TRBJ2-6, with a possible D match to TRBD1 (6 bases). CDR1 and CDR2 from the germline V gene are KGHSH and LQKENI. The CDR3 is made up of 19 amino acids. The V and J ends lost 3 bases and 0 bases respectively, with 18 bases between them.

This clonotype came up a few times. The V gene is TRBV7-3, the J gene TRBJ1-1; the match to TRBD1 covers 9 bases. Germline V lookup: CDR1 SGHTA, CDR2 FQGTGA. Trimming removed 2 bases from V and 1 base from J; junction bases left unmatched: 5. This CDR3 has 16 amino acids. The CDR3 DNA follows: TGTGCCAGCAGCTTACAGGGACAGGGAGGGAACACTGAAGCTTTCTTT. Its protein is CASSLQGQGGNTEAFF. Complete variable domain (other parts from reference TRBV7-3 and TRBJ1-1): GAGVSQTPSNKVTEKGKYVELRCDPISGHTALYWYRQSLGQGPEFLIYFQGTGAADDSGLPNDRFFAVRPEGSVSTLKIQRTERGDSAVYLCASSLQGQGGNTEAFFGQGTRLTVV.

The genes are TRBV29-1 and TRBJ2-1; no reliable D call. This CDR3 region has 12 residues. Trimming shortened V by 4 bases and J by 9 bases, and 13 bases separated the two germline ends. Germline CDR1 reads SQVTM; CDR2 reads ANQGSEA. In DNA, the CDR3 is TGCAGCGTTGTACAGATTCAAGGTGAGCAGTTCTTC. It specifies CSVVQIQGEQFF.

V gene TRBV5-1 combines with J gene TRBJ2-3; D is uncertain. This CDR3 is built from 13 residues. Trimming cost V 4 bases and J 4 bases, with 10 bases left between them. From germline, CDR1 is SGHRS and CDR2 YFSETQ. CDR3 DNA: TGCGCCAGCAGCCATTCGGGCCCAGATACGCAGTATTTT. Translation gives CASSHSGPDTQYF.

This clonotype was picked up a small number of times. The CDR3 protein is CAFSDTQYF. CDR3 coding DNA: TGTGCCTTCTCCGATACGCAGTATTTT. The V gene is TRBV19, the J gene TRBJ2-3; D is unresolved. CDR1 is LNHDA, CDR2 SQIVND, per germline (reference sequence). V was shortened by 11 bases and J by 6 bases, with 6 bases between the two germline ends. The CDR3 sequence is 9 residues long.

This clonotype turned up a few times. The chain combines TRBV5-1 with TRBJ2-7, with TRBD2 matching over 8 bases. CDR3 length: 13 residues. Losses at the gene ends were 3 bases for V and 7 bases for J; bases not matched to a gene: 6. Per germline, CDR1 SGHRS and CDR2 YFSETQ. The CDR3 DNA follows: TGCGCCAGCAGCTACCGGGGGGGATCGGAGCAGTACTTC. Translated: CASSYRGGSEQYF.

The chain combines TRBV28 with TRBJ2-7, with TRBD1 matching 8 bases. This CDR3 region has 12 residues. Looked up from germline, CDR1 is MDHEN and CDR2 is SYDVKM. V dropped 5 bases and J dropped 11; count of bases not matched to a gene: 8. This chain's CDR3 is CASSLQTGGEYF. CDR3 nucleotides: TGTGCCAGCAGTCTCCAAACAGGGGGAGAGTACTTC.

This clonotype was seen only a few times. The V call is TRBV7-2, the J call TRBJ2-7; D not resolved. Germline loops: CDR1 SGHTA, CDR2 FQGNSA. V dropped 5 bases and J dropped 7 bases, with 15 bases sitting between them. The CDR3 totals 13 residues. The CDR3 is CASSPRWAGEQYF. DNA for the CDR3: TGTGCCAGCAGCCCGCGCTGGGCTGGGGAGCAGTACTTC.

V usage is TRBV14 and J usage is TRBJ2-2; no reliable D call. CDR3 length: 17 residues. Germline V gene lookup returns CDR1 SGHDN and CDR2 FVKESK. V shed 0 bases and J shed 1 base, with 12 bases lying between them. The chain's CDR3 is CASSQDLGRVNTGELFF. The CDR3 DNA follows: TGTGCCAGCAGCCAAGATCTAGGACGGGTGAACACCGGGGAGCTGTTTTTT.

The CDR3, as DNA: TGTGCCAGCACCCCGTCCCAGCGGGGCCTCAATGAGCAGTTCTTC. It codes for CASTPSQRGLNEQFF. The J gene is TRBJ2-1, the V gene TRBV11-2; 7 bases line up with TRBD2. The CDR3 has 15 amino acids. V shed 7 bases and J 6 bases; nucleotides not matched to a gene: 12. Germline V CDR1 and CDR2: SGHAT, FQNNGV.

This clonotype was detected a few times. The chain is built from TRBV5-1 and TRBJ2-7; maybe TRBD2 (6 bases). Trimming took 3 bases from V and 7 from J, leaving 17 bases between them. CDR3 length: 14 residues. Germline V gene data show CDR1 as SGHRS and CDR2 as YFSETQ. CDR3 nucleotide sequence: TGCGCCAGCAGCTCCCTAGCGAACCCGGGGGAGCAGTACTTC. This gives the protein CASSSLANPGEQYF.

This clonotype showed up just a few times. The chain has TRBV30 and TRBJ2-7; 7 bases agree with TRBD2. The CDR3 covers 14 residues. Germline trimming cut 2 bases from V and 2 bases from J; bases unmatched to any gene: 6. The germline V gene has CDR1 GTSNPN and CDR2 SVGIG (reference sequence). CDR3 sequence reads: CAWSLAGSTYEQYF. For the CDR3, the DNA is TGTGCCTGGAGTTTAGCGGGCTCAACCTACGAGCAGTACTTC.

Only a few counts were recorded for this clonotype. The J gene is TRBJ1-1, the V gene TRBV7-9; D is undetermined. V lost 6 bases and J 0 bases, leaving 8 bases between the germline ends. Germline V gene sequence: CDR1 SEHNR, CDR2 FQNEAQ (reference sequence). This CDR3 has 13 amino acids. The CDR3 sequence is CASSKGMNTEAFF. Written as DNA, the CDR3 is TGTGCCAGCAGTAAAGGGATGAACACTGAAGCTTTCTTT. The entire variable domain, with the rest obtained from reference TRBV7-9 and TRBJ1-1, is as follows: DTGVSQNPRHKITKRGQNVTFRCDPISEHNRLYWYRQTLGQGPEFLTYFQNEAQLEKSRLLSDRFSAERPKGSFSTLEIQRTEQGDSAMYLCASSKGMNTEAFFGQGTRLTVV.